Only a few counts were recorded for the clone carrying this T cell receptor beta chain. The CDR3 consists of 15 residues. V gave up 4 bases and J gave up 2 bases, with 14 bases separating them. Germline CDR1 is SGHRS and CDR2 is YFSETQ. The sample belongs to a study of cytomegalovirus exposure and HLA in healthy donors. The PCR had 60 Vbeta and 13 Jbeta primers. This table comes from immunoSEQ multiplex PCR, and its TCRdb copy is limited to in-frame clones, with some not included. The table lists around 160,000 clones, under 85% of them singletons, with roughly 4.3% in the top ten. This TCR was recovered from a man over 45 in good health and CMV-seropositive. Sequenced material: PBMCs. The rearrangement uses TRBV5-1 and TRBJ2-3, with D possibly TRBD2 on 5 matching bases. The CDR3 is CASSPGILLTDTQYF. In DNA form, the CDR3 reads TGCGCCAGCAGCCCCGGGATCCTCCTCACAGATACGCAGTATTTT.